The 13 T cell receptor beta chains listed next were all sequenced from one sample in a study of T cell repertoires in cytomegalovirus infection. MiXCR, applied by TCRdb to the reads, yields one record per CDR3 protein. The data show fewer than 700,000 distinct CDR3 sequences, approximately 24% seen once. The source material was CD8+ T cells from PBMCs. The receptors derive from a human donor in good health (CMV status not recorded). Some clones in this sample may be carry-over from other donors' samples.

The chain carries TRBV10-2 and TRBJ1-5; D remains unclear. The CDR3 runs 13 residues. V was pared by 2 bases and J by 7 bases, with 9 bases between. CDR1 and CDR2 from the germline V gene are WSHSY and SAAADI. CDR3 sequence: CASSESSRQPQHF. Here the CDR3 DNA reads TGCGCCAGCAGTGAGAGTAGTCGGCAGCCCCAGCATTTT.

This chain connects TRBV6-2 or TRBV6-3 to TRBJ2-3, with 10 bases identical to TRBD1. The CDR3 has 17 residues. After removal of 6 bases from V and 0 bases from J, the junction contained 9 bases not matched to a gene. CDR1 MNHEY and CDR2 SVGEGT come from the germline V gene. The CDR3 is CASSLVGTGESTDTQYF. As DNA, the CDR3 is TGTGCCAGCAGCCTTGTAGGGACAGGGGAAAGCACAGATACGCAGTATTTT.

A remark on this clonotype: Possible read error: a much larger clone is one base away. The chain employs TRBV6-8 and TRBJ2-2, with D perhaps TRBD1 or TRBD2 (6 bases each). CDR1 MNHGY and CDR2 SAAAGT come from the germline V gene. Trimming took 10 bases from V and 2 from J, leaving 20 bases between them. The CDR3 sequence is 16 residues long. The CDR3 is CANRGGLTGNTGELFF. CDR3 nucleotide sequence: TGTGCCAACAGAGGGGGACTGACCGGAAACACCGGGGAGCTGTTTTTT.

The chain recombines TRBV29-1 with TRBJ2-3; D is unresolved. The CDR3 consists of 12 residues. CDR1 SQVTM and CDR2 ANQGSEA come from the germline V gene. V was cut by 1 base and J by 4 bases, with 6 bases left in between. Here the CDR3 reads CSVEASADTQYF. The CDR3 DNA reads TGCAGCGTTGAAGCTTCAGCAGATACGCAGTATTTT.

There are many counts of this clonotype. The V gene is TRBV7-2, the J gene TRBJ2-5; D is uncertain. Trimming pared 3 bases from V and 5 bases from J, leaving 10 bases between. Germline V lookup: CDR1 SGHTA, CDR2 FQGNSA. CDR3 length: 13 amino acids. This CDR3 reads CASSFNRVETQYF. The CDR3 DNA sequence: TGTGCCAGCAGCTTCAATAGGGTCGAGACCCAGTACTTC.

This clonotype has more than one count but fewer than ten. V gene TRBV5-6 combines with J gene TRBJ2-4; D gene ambiguous. Trimming stripped 2 bases from V and 4 bases from J, with 10 bases between. Germline loops: CDR1 SGHDT, CDR2 YYEEEE. This CDR3 spans 14 amino acids. The CDR3 loop reads CASSFGRPKNIQYF. CDR3 bases: TGTGCCAGCAGCTTTGGCAGGCCGAAAAACATTCAGTACTTC.

This clonotype showed up many times. The chain carries TRBV25-1 and TRBJ2-7, with a weak D call TRBD2 (5 bases). The ends were cut back, 3 bases at V and 3 bases at J, with 6 bases in the middle. Germline lookup yields CDR1 MGHDK and CDR2 SYGVNS. This CDR3 region has 12 residues. For the CDR3, the DNA is TGTGCCAGCAGTGATCGGGGCTACGAGCAGTACTTC. Protein sequence: CASSDRGYEQYF.

This clonotype was recorded many times. The chain links TRBV6-5 to TRBJ2-3; TRBD1 matches at 7 bases. The germline V gene has CDR1 MNHEY and CDR2 SVGAGI. V was pared by 6 bases and J by 2 bases, with 14 bases of the junction left unmatched. The CDR3 spans 17 residues. The DNA for the CDR3 is TGTGCCAGCAGATATCGAAGGGGGCCCGTTTTCACAGATACGCAGTATTTT. Translating gives CASRYRRGPVFTDTQYF.

This chain connects TRBV29-1 to TRBJ2-2; D is tentatively TRBD1 or TRBD2 (5 bases each). CDR1 SQVTM and CDR2 ANQGSEA come from the germline V gene. Between the trimmed V and J ends, which lost 5 bases and 6 bases, there was a span of 10 bases. This CDR3 is built from 12 residues. Written as DNA, the CDR3 is TGCAGCGTTTCCTTGGGGGCCGGGGAGCTGTTTTTT. Amino acid sequence: CSVSLGAGELFF.

This clonotype has a handful of counts. V gene TRBV19 combines with J gene TRBJ1-1; unclear D gene. The CDR3 runs 13 residues. CDR1 and CDR2 from the germline V gene are LNHDA and SQIVND (reference sequence). V lost 7 bases and J lost 0, with 9 bases in between. The CDR3 nucleotides are TGTGCCAGTAACATGGGGATGAACACTGAAGCTTTCTTT. Encoded protein: CASNMGMNTEAFF.

This clonotype was counted between two and nine times. The chain links TRBV19 to TRBJ2-5; possibly TRBD1 for D (6 bases). Between the trimmed V and J ends, which lost 2 bases and 1 base, there was a span of 14 bases. Germline V gives CDR1 LNHDA, CDR2 SQIVND (reference sequence). The CDR3 has 16 amino acids. The CDR3 bases are TGTGCCAGTAGTATATTATACAGGGCGCTCCAAGAGACCCAGTACTTC. Encoded protein: CASSILYRALQETQYF.

This clonotype turned up a few times. The chain joins TRBV7-9 to TRBJ2-7, with 8 bases identical to TRBD1. The CDR3 covers 16 residues. Germline V gene data show CDR1 as SEHNR and CDR2 as FQNEAQ (reference sequence). The trim removed 2 bases at V and 7 bases at J, leaving 13 bases unmatched. CDR3 sequence (DNA): TGTGCCAGCAGCTTATTTGTGAGTCAGGGGGCCGAGGAGCAGTACGTC. Translated: CASSLFVSQGAEEQYV.

J is TRBJ1-1 and V is TRBV19; possibly TRBD1 for D (6 bases). CDR1 and CDR2 from the germline V gene are LNHDA and SQIVND (reference sequence). This CDR3 contains 13 residues. V dropped 7 bases and J dropped 1 base, with 10 bases sitting between them. The CDR3 sequence is CASTPDRNTEAFF. CDR3 DNA sequence: TGTGCCAGTACCCCGGACAGGAACACTGAAGCTTTCTTT.